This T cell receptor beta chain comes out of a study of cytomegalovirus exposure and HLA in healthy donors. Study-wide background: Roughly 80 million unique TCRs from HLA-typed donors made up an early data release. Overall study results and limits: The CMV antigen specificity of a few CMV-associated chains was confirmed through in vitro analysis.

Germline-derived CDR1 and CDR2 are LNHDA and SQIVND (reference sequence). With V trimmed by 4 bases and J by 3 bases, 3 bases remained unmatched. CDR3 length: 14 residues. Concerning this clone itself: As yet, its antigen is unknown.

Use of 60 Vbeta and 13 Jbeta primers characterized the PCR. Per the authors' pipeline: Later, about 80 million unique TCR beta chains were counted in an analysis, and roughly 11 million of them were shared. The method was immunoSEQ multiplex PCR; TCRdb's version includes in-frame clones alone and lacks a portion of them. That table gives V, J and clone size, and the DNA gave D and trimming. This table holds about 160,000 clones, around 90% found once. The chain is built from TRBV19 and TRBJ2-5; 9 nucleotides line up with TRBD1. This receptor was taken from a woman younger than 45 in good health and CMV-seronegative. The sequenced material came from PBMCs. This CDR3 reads CASSSGQGKETQYF. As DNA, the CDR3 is TGTGCCAGTAGTAGCGGACAGGGGAAAGAGACCCAGTACTTC.